This T cell receptor beta chain was identified in a study of blood T cells in healthy people across ages. Study-level results: From one million sequenced T cells, diversity estimates were lower bounds. Because sorting was not performed, PBMCs prevented conclusive naive versus antigen-experienced comparison.

The V gene's germline CDR1 is SGHVS and CDR2 FNYEAQ. The CDR3 totals 17 residues. Note on this clonotype: The antigen is unknown. Compared with germline, one end of the junction differs, possibly owing to a read error.

It was with a sample-barcoded 5' primer and a J-beta primer mix that a second PCR of about 7 to 12 cycles was run. MiXCR, applied by TCRdb to the 5' RACE reads, yields one record per CDR3 protein. This sample has around 2 million distinct CDR3 sequences; about two fifths occur once, and the top ten carry about 21%. Sequenced sample: blood. The origin of this receptor is a human donor in good health. V is TRBV7-6 and J is TRBJ2-3; D possibly uses TRBD1 or TRBD2 (6 bases each). For the CDR3, the DNA is TGTGCCAGCAGCTACCCTTCCCGGGGGCGCATCACAGATACGCGGTATTTT. Encoded protein: CASSYPSRGRITDTRYF.